The 25 T cell receptor beta chains below all came from one sample that was sequenced in a study of T-cell reconstitution after alpha-beta-depleted transplantation in children. TCRbeta library construction was performed incorporating unique molecular identifiers. MiXCR was run by TCRdb on the PCR reads, yielding one entry per CDR3 protein. The sample lists about 610,000 distinct CDR3 sequences; approximately 10% were seen once. The material sequenced was PBMCs from the stem cell graft donor, taken from the stem cell graft. The source is a human donor who donated a stem cell graft to a child with acute myeloid leukemia.

This chain connects TRBV9 to TRBJ2-1; TRBD2 agrees at 7 bases. The CDR3 covers 15 residues. J gave up 8 bases and V 4 bases, and 12 bases lay outside the gene matches. Germline lookup yields CDR1 SGDLS and CDR2 YYNGEE. CDR3 nucleotide sequence: TGTGCCAGCAGCCCCTCAGGCCTAGCGGTGCATGAGCAGTTCTTC. Translated, it gives CASSPSGLAVHEQFF.

This sequence joins TRBV29-1 and TRBJ2-3; D is uncertain. Trimming shortened V by 5 bases and J by 1 base, and 7 bases separated the two germline ends. The germline CDR1 and CDR2 sequences are SQVTM and ANQGSEA. The CDR3 has 12 amino acids. This CDR3 reads CSVYRGTDTQYF. In nucleotides, the CDR3 is TGCAGCGTTTACCGTGGCACAGATACGCAGTATTTT.

About this clonotype: No conserved phenylalanine or tryptophan ends this CDR3, so it is likely a read error. The DNA is omitted, as the CDR3 cannot be located on it reliably, and the CDR3 follows TCRdb's listing. The chain uses TRBV20-1 and TRBJ2-5; the D call in the table, TRBD2, was not verified against the DNA. The V gene's germline CDR1 is DFQATT and CDR2 SNEGSKA (reference sequence). With termini counted, the CDR3 has 14 amino acids. The CDR3 region is CSARDQGLAGVGYV.

The chain joins TRBV20-1 to TRBJ1-2; 8 bases match TRBD1. The CDR3 is 14 amino acids. The V gene's germline CDR1 is DFQATT and CDR2 SNEGSKA (reference sequence). V was clipped by 1 base and J by 4 bases; unmatched bases: 5. CDR3 in DNA: TGCAGTGCTAGAGGACAGGGGTTGGGCTATGGCTACACCTTC. Its protein is CSARGQGLGYGYTF.

This clonotype was observed a few times. At one end the junction does not follow the germline gene, possibly because of a read error. The rearrangement uses TRBV6-2 or TRBV6-3 and TRBJ2-3; TRBD2 matches at 8 bases. The CDR3 runs to 12 residues. Germline-derived CDR1 and CDR2 are MNHEY and SVGEGT. The CDR3 reads CASSYVGTREIF. CDR3 sequence (DNA): TGTGCCAGCAGTTATGTAGGGACTAGAGAAATTTTT.

This clonotype showed up just a few times. V gene TRBV6-2 or TRBV6-3 combines with J gene TRBJ2-4; D tentatively reads TRBD1 or TRBD2 (5 bases each). There are 18 residues in the CDR3. CDR1 and CDR2 (germline): MNHEY, SVGEGT. Trimming removed 7 bases from V and 1 base from J, with 23 bases in between. CDR3 DNA sequence: TGTGCCAGCACCCGAGGGCCGCAGGGTATTTCCGCCAAAAACATTCAGTACTTC. The encoded protein is CASTRGPQGISAKNIQYF.

V usage is TRBV12-3 or TRBV12-4 and J usage is TRBJ2-7; 10 bases are shared with TRBD2. After removal of 3 bases from V and 5 bases from J, the junction contained 16 bases not matched to a gene. The CDR3 extends over 18 amino acids. CDR3 sequence reads: CASSFWASGSGGPNEQYF. The CDR3, as DNA: TGTGCCAGCAGTTTTTGGGCTAGCGGGAGCGGAGGGCCCAACGAGCAGTACTTC.

There are a few counts of this clonotype. The genes are TRBV29-1 and TRBJ1-6; 7 bases line up with TRBD1. Germline V CDR1 and CDR2: SQVTM, ANQGSEA. The CDR3 runs to 14 residues. With 6 bases clipped from V and 5 bases from J, the junction kept 7 bases outside the gene matches. The CDR3 spells CSVSTGSDNSPLHF. The CDR3 nucleotides read TGCAGCGTATCGACAGGGTCTGATAATTCACCCCTCCACTTT.

The V and J genes are TRBV18 and TRBJ2-5, with a tentative D call TRBD2 (5 bases). V lost 3 bases and J 4 bases, leaving 12 bases between the germline ends. Germline CDR1 is KGHSH and CDR2 is LQKENI. The CDR3 is made up of 14 amino acids. CDR3 sequence reads: CASSPIASGETQYF. The CDR3 region has the DNA TGTGCCAGCTCACCCATAGCGAGTGGAGAGACCCAGTACTTC.

The gene calls are TRBV7-2 and TRBJ1-6; unclear D gene. The CDR3 extends over 17 amino acids. Looked up from germline, CDR1 is SGHTA and CDR2 is FQGNSA. V gave up 1 base and J gave up 0 bases, with 10 bases separating them. The chain's CDR3 is CASSLVSISSYNSPLHF. CDR3 in DNA: TGTGCCAGCAGCTTAGTGTCCATAAGCTCCTATAATTCACCCCTCCACTTT.

This clonotype was recorded a few times. V usage is TRBV15 and J usage is TRBJ2-1; D ambiguous. The CDR3 is 15 residues long. V gave up 5 bases and J gave up 0 bases, with 11 bases separating them. CDR1 LNHNV and CDR2 YYDKDF come from the germline V gene (reference sequence). The CDR3 is CATSGLGISYNEQFF. CDR3 nucleotide sequence: TGTGCCACCAGCGGTTTGGGAATCTCCTACAATGAGCAGTTCTTC. The full variable domain, completed using reference TRBV15 and TRBJ2-1, is DAMVIQNPRYQVTQFGKPVTLSCSQTLNHNVMYWYQQKSSQAPKLLFHYYDKDFNNEADTPDNFQSRRPNTSFCFLDIRSPGLGDTAMYLCATSGLGISYNEQFFGPGTRLTVL.

The sample holds a few counts of this clonotype. The genes are TRBV11-1 and TRBJ2-1; 7 bases line up with TRBD2. Germline CDR1 SGHAT, CDR2 FQDESV (reference sequence). V lost 2 bases, J lost 7 bases, and 11 bases stayed unmatched. The CDR3 has 16 residues. The CDR3 bases are TGTGCCAGCAGCTTAAGGGCTTATAGCGGGCATAATGAGCAGTTCTTC. This translates into CASSLRAYSGHNEQFF.

The J gene is TRBJ2-3, the V gene TRBV7-2, with 8 nucleotides matching TRBD1. Per germline, CDR1 SGHTA and CDR2 FQGNSA. V lost 3 bases, J lost 4 bases, and 12 bases stayed unmatched. This CDR3 contains 17 residues. CDR3: CASSFRPGQGKSDTQYF. The CDR3, as DNA: TGTGCCAGCAGCTTCCGACCCGGACAGGGCAAATCAGATACGCAGTATTTT.

The V and J genes are TRBV29-1 and TRBJ2-5; 7 bases match TRBD2. The germline CDR1 and CDR2 sequences are SQVTM and ANQGSEA. The CDR3 is made up of 14 amino acids. Trimming at V came to 4 bases and at J to 1 base, leaving 6 bases not matched to a gene. The CDR3 is CSVVGGRGQETQYF. Written as DNA, the CDR3 is TGCAGCGTTGTCGGGGGGAGAGGCCAAGAGACCCAGTACTTC.

This clonotype was observed a few times. This chain joins TRBV20-1 and TRBJ1-5; 9 bases are shared with TRBD1. Germline V CDR1 and CDR2: DFQATT, SNEGSKA (reference sequence). CDR3 length: 15 amino acids. The ends lost 1 base at V and 11 bases at J; junction bases unmatched: 12. CDR3 sequence: CSARVLGQGLYAQHF. CDR3 nucleotide sequence: TGCAGTGCTAGAGTCTTAGGACAGGGGCTGTACGCCCAGCATTTT.

The chain uses TRBV3-1 and TRBJ2-1; no reliable D call. From germline, CDR1 is LGHDT and CDR2 YNNKEL (reference sequence). V lost 1 base to trimming and J lost 9 bases, with 13 bases between them. CDR3 length: 14 amino acids. CDR3 DNA sequence: TGTGCCAGCAGCCAAGTCCCAGGTGATAGTGAGCAGTTCTTC. Translated: CASSQVPGDSEQFF.

The chain uses TRBV5-1 and TRBJ1-1; 7 bases match TRBD1. Per the germline V gene, CDR1 is SGHRS and CDR2 is YFSETQ. The CDR3 spans 13 residues. V was pared by 3 bases and J by 7 bases, with 6 bases of the junction left unmatched. The DNA for the CDR3 is TGCGCCAGCAGCTCTCAGGGGGGGAATGAAGCTTTCTTT. Translating it yields CASSSQGGNEAFF.

This clonotype was seen a handful of times. The rearrangement joins TRBV5-1 to TRBJ2-5; 9 nucleotides align to TRBD2. The germline CDR1 and CDR2 sequences are SGHRS and YFSETQ. V shed 4 bases, J shed 4 bases, and the junction held 20 bases outside the gene matches. The CDR3 sequence is 19 residues long. This CDR3 is CASSLGNLRTSARGETQYF. In DNA, the CDR3 is TGCGCCAGCAGCCTCGGGAATCTAAGGACTAGCGCGAGAGGAGAGACCCAGTACTTC.

This clonotype was seen more than once but under ten times. The chain joins TRBV20-1 to TRBJ2-7; 7 bases fit TRBD2. The germline CDR1 and CDR2 sequences are DFQATT and SNEGSKA (reference sequence). The V segment lost 2 bases and the J segment 4 bases; nucleotides outside the gene matches: 8. The CDR3 runs to 14 residues. The CDR3, as DNA: TGCAGTGCTAGACAGTCGGGAGGAGGATACGAGCAGTACTTC. It codes for CSARQSGGGYEQYF.

This clonotype was observed a few times. The chain carries TRBV6-2 or TRBV6-3 and TRBJ2-4, with D unresolved. The V end was cut by 0 bases, the J end by 7 bases, with 19 bases between. Germline loops: CDR1 MNHEY, CDR2 SVGEGT. CDR3 length equals 17 residues. The CDR3: CASSYSTPRMVSNIQYF. CDR3 in DNA: TGTGCCAGCAGTTACTCGACTCCCCGGATGGTCAGTAACATTCAGTACTTC.

The rearrangement links TRBV29-1 to TRBJ1-2, with a weak D call TRBD1 (6 bases). The V gene lost 0 bases and the J gene lost 6 bases, with 23 bases spanning the gap. The CDR3 sequence is 17 residues long. CDR1 SQVTM and CDR2 ANQGSEA come from the germline V gene. In nucleotides, the CDR3 is TGCAGCGTTGAAGATCGAGCGGCAAGACAGGTGGGGCATGGCTACACCTTC. Translated, it gives CSVEDRAARQVGHGYTF.

In regard to this clonotype: A single base separates this from a much larger clone, so it may be a read error. The chain joins TRBV11-1 to TRBJ2-7; tentatively, D is TRBD2 (6 bases). The assigned J gene may be wrong: the sequence end matches TRBJ2-1 better. This CDR3 spans 14 amino acids. The germline V gene has CDR1 SGHAT and CDR2 FQDESV (reference sequence). In DNA, the CDR3 is TGTGCCAGCAGCCTTAGGGAGGTTTCCTACGAGCAGTTCTTC. This sequence encodes CASSLREVSYEQFF.

At least ten counts were recorded for this clonotype. The genes are TRBV20-1 and TRBJ1-1; 11 bases match TRBD1. The CDR3 totals 13 residues. Germline V gene lookup returns CDR1 DFQATT and CDR2 SNEGSKA (reference sequence). J gave up 11 bases and V 1 base, and 6 bases lay outside the gene matches. The CDR3 sequence: CSARVGQGVEAFF. The CDR3 DNA reads TGCAGTGCTAGAGTGGGACAGGGGGTGGAGGCTTTCTTT.

This clonotype was seen at least ten times. The rearrangement links TRBV18 to TRBJ2-3, with TRBD2 matching 8 bases. J was trimmed by 5 bases and V by 5 bases; bases with no gene match: 3. The V gene's germline CDR1 is KGHSH and CDR2 LQKENI. The CDR3 runs 13 residues. This CDR3 is CASSSGGGDTQYF. CDR3 coding DNA: TGTGCCAGCTCATCGGGAGGGGGAGATACGCAGTATTTT.

In its sample, this clonotype was seen many times. V gene TRBV5-1 combines with J gene TRBJ2-1; TRBD2 matches at 7 bases. CDR1 and CDR2 from the germline V gene are SGHRS and YFSETQ. V shed 4 bases and J 2 bases; nucleotides not matched to a gene: 6. This CDR3 contains 15 residues. The DNA for the CDR3 is TGCGCCAGCAGCCCTAGCGGAGGGACCTACAATGAGCAGTTCTTC. Translation gives CASSPSGGTYNEQFF.